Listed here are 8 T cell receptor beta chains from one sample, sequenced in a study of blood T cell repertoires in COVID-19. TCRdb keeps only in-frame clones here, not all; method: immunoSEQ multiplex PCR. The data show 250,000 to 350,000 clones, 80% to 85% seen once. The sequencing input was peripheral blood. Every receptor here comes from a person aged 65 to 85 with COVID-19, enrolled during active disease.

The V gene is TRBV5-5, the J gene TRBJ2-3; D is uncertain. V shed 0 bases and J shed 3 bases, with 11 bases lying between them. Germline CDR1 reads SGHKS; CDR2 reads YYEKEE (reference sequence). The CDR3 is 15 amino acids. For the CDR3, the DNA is TGTGCCAGCAGCTTGGTGGCAGGAAGGACAGATACGCAGTATTTT. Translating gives CASSLVAGRTDTQYF.

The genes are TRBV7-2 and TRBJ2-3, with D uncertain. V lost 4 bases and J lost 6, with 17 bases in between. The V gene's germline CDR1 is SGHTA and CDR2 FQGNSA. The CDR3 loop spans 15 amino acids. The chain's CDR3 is CASSSSISGLDTQYF. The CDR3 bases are TGTGCCAGCAGCTCCTCGATCAGTGGGCTCGATACGCAGTATTTT.

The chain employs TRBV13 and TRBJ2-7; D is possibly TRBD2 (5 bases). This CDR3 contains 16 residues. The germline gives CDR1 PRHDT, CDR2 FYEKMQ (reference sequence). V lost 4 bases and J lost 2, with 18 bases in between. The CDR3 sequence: CASSSLRQVRAYEQYF. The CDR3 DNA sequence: TGTGCCAGCAGCTCCCTCCGGCAGGTGAGGGCCTACGAGCAGTACTTC.

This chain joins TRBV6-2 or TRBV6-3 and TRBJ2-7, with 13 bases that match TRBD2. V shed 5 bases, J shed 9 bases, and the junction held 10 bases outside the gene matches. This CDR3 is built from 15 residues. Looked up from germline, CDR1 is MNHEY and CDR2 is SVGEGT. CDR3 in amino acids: CASSGLAGVAGGQYF. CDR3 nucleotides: TGTGCCAGCAGTGGACTAGCGGGAGTCGCAGGGGGGCAGTACTTC.

As DNA, the CDR3 is TGTGCCAGCAGTTACGAAGGCAGGGTCGGAGATACGCAGTATTTT. This gives the protein CASSYEGRVGDTQYF. The chain uses TRBV6-2 or TRBV6-3 and TRBJ2-3; a weak D match, TRBD1 (5 bases). V shed 2 bases and J shed 5 bases, with 14 bases lying between them. This CDR3 has 15 amino acids. Germline V lookup: CDR1 MNHEY, CDR2 SVGEGT.

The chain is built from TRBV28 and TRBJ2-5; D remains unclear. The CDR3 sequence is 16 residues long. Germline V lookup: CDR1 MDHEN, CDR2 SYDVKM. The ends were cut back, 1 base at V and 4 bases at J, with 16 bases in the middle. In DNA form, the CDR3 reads TGTGCCAGCAGTTTATTGCGCGTCAGCAGAGGAGAGACCCAGTACTTC. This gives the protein CASSLLRVSRGETQYF. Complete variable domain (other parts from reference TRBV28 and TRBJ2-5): DVKVTQSSRYLVKRTGEKVFLECVQDMDHENMFWYRQDPGLGLRLIYFSYDVKMKEKGDIPEGYSVSREKKERFSLILESASTNQTSMYLCASSLLRVSRGETQYFGPGTRLLVL.

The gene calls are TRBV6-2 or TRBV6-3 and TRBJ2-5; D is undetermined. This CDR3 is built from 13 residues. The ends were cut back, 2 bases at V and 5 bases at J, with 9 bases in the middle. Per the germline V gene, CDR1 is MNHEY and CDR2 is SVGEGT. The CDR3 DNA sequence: TGTGCCAGCAGTTACGGCCCCAGGGAGACCCAGTACTTC. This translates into CASSYGPRETQYF.

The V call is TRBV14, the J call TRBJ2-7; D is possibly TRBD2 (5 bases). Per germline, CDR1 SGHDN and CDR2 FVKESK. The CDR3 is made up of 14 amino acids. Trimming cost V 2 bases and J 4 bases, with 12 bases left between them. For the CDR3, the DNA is TGTGCCAGCAGCCAAAATCTTGGGAGATACGAGCAGTACTTC. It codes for CASSQNLGRYEQYF. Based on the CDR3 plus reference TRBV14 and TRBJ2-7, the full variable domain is EAGVTQFPSHSVIEKGQTVTLRCDPISGHDNLYWYRRVMGKEIKFLLHFVKESKQDESGMPNNRFLAERTGGTYSTLKVQPAELEDSGVYFCASSQNLGRYEQYFGPGTRLTVT.